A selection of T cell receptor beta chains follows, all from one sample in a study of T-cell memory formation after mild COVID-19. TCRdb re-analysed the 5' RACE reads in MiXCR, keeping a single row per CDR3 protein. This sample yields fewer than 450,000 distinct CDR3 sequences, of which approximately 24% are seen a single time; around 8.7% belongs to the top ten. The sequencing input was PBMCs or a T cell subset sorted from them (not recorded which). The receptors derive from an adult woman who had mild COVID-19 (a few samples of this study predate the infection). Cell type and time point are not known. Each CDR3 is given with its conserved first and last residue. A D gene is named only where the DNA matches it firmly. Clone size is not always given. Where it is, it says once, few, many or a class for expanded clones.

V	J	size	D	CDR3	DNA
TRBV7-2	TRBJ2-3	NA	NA	CASSLSVFRDTQYF	TGTGCCAGCAGCTTATCAGTATTTAGAGATACGCAGTATTTT
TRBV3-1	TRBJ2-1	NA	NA	CASSQAQGLSEQFF	TGTGCCAGCAGCCAAGCCCAGGGTTTGAGTGAGCAGTTCTTC
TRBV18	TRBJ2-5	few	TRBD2	CASSPIGLAGETQYF	TGTGCCAGCTCACCAATTGGACTAGCGGGGGAGACCCAGTACTTC
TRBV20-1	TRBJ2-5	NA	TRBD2	CSASGSGGLETQYF	TGCAGTGCTAGTGGCAGCGGGGGCTTGGAGACCCAGTACTTC
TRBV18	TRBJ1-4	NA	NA	CASTPNEKLFF	TGTGCCAGCACGCCAAACGAAAAACTGTTTTTT
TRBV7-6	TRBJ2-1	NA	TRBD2	CASSLAGGSGRNEQFF	TGTGCCAGCAGCCTAGCCGGTGGTAGCGGGAGGAATGAGCAGTTCTTC
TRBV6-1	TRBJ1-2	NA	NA	CASKGRGSNYGYTF	TGTGCCAGCAAGGGCAGGGGCTCTAACTATGGCTACACCTTC
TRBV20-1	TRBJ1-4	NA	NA	CSARDPETNEKLFF	TGCAGTGCTAGAGATCCTGAGACAAATGAAAAACTGTTTTTT
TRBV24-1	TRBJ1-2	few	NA	CATSDRGYGYTF	TGTGCCACCAGTGATAGGGGGTATGGCTACACCTTC
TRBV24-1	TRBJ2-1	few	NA	CATSDIRDTLSNEQFF	TGTGCCACCAGTGATATCCGGGACACCCTCTCCAATGAGCAGTTCTTC
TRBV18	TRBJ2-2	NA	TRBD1	CASSADRANTGELFF	TGTGCCAGCTCAGCGGACAGGGCGAACACCGGGGAGCTGTTTTTT
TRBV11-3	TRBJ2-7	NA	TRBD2	CASSLRTSTYEQYF	TGTGCCAGCAGCCTCCGGACTAGTACCTACGAGCAGTACTTC
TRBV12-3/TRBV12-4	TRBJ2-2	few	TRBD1	CASKLGQGIPGELFF	TGTGCCAGCAAGCTAGGACAGGGGATTCCCGGGGAGCTGTTTTTT
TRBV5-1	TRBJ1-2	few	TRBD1	CASHSPGQGYGYTF	TGCGCCAGCCACTCCCCCGGACAGGGCTATGGCTACACCTTC
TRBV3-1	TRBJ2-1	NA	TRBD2	CASSPHQTSGGHNEQFF	TGTGCCAGCAGCCCTCACCAGACTAGCGGGGGTCACAATGAGCAGTTCTTC
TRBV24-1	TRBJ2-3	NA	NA	CATSNRAADTQYF	TGTGCCACCAGTAACAGGGCAGCAGATACGCAGTATTTT
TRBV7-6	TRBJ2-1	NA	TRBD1	CASSGQGAAYNEQFF	TGTGCCAGCAGCGGACAGGGGGCGGCCTACAATGAGCAGTTCTTC
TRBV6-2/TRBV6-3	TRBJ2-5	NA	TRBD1	CASRPRDRVEETQYF	TGTGCCAGCAGACCCCGGGACAGGGTGGAGGAGACCCAGTACTTC
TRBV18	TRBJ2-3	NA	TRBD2	CASSRWEGQADTQYF	TGTGCCAGCTCAAGGTGGGAGGGCCAGGCAGATACGCAGTATTTT
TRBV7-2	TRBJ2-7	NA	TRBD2	CASSRSGDSSYEQYF	TGTGCCAGCAGCCGTAGCGGGGATAGCTCCTACGAGCAGTACTTC
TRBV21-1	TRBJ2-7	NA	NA	CASSKGPGQGPYEKYF	TGTGCCAGCAGCAAAGGGCCGGGACAGGGCCCCTACGAGAAGTACTTC
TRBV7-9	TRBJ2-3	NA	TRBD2	CASSWGGSGTDTQYF	TGTGCCAGCAGCTGGGGGGGTAGCGGCACAGATACGCAGTATTTT
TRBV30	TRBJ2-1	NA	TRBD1	CAWGGQGDYNEQFF	TGTGCCTGGGGGGGACAGGGAGATTACAATGAGCAGTTCTTC
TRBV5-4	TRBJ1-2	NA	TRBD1	CASSQTGSRSGYTF	TGTGCCAGCAGCCAGACAGGGTCAAGAAGTGGCTACACCTTC
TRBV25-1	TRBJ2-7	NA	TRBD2	CASSDSPGTSEVEQYF	TGTGCCAGCAGTGACTCCCCCGGGACTAGCGAGGTCGAGCAGTACTTC
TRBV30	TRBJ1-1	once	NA	CAWSVTRRREAFF	TGTGCCTGGAGTGTAACTCGACGTCGAGAAGCTTTCTTT
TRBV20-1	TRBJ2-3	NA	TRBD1	CSAARRQGAGDTQYF	TGCAGTGCCGCCCGGAGGCAGGGGGCGGGAGATACGCAGTATTTT
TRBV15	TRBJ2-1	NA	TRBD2	CATSRPAGDEQFF	TGTGCCACCAGCCGCCCCGCGGGGGATGAGCAGTTCTTC
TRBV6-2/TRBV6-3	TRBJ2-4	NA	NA	CASRTPLSQNIQYF	TGTGCCAGCAGGACCCCTCTGAGTCAAAACATTCAGTACTTC
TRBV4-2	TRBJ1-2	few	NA	CASSQGRNYGYTF	TGTGCCAGCAGCCAAGGACGGAACTATGGCTACACCTTC
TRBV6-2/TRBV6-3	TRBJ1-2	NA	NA	CASSQQRLYGYTF	TGTGCCAGCAGTCAACAGCGGTTGTATGGCTACACCTTC
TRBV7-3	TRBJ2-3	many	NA	CASGAADTDTQYF	TGTGCCAGCGGGGCGGCGGACACAGATACGCAGTATTTT
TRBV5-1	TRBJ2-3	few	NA	CASSLTATDTQYF	TGCGCCAGCAGCTTGACCGCAACAGATACGCAGTATTTT
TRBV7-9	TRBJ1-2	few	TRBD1	CASSLKQGANYGYTF	TGTGCCAGCAGCTTAAAACAGGGGGCGAACTATGGCTACACCTTC
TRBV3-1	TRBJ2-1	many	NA	CASSQEVTRGPYNEQFF	TGTGCCAGCAGCCAAGAGGTGACTAGAGGACCCTACAATGAGCAGTTCTTC
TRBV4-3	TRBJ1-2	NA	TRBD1	CASSQGTGTYGYTF	TGCGCCAGCAGCCAGGGGACAGGGACCTATGGCTACACCTTC
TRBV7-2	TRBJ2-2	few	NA	CASSLKSAGELFF	TGTGCCAGCAGCTTGAAAAGCGCCGGGGAGCTGTTTTTT
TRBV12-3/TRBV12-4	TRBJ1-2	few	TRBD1	CASSVGQGNGYTF	TGTGCCAGCAGCGTGGGACAGGGGAATGGCTACACCTTC
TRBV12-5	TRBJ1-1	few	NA	CASGLYRDVEAFF	TGTGCTAGTGGTTTGTACCGGGACGTTGAAGCTTTCTTT
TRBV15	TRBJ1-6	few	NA	CATSGRSHGVSYNSPLHF	TGTGCCACCAGCGGCCGATCCCATGGAGTCTCCTATAATTCACCCCTCCACTTT
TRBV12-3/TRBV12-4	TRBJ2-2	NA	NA	CASSLLHGVNTGELFF	TGTGCCAGCAGTTTATTACACGGAGTTAACACCGGGGAGCTGTTTTTT
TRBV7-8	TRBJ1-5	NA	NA	CASSLAQRGKGNQPQHF	TGTGCCAGCAGCTTAGCCCAAAGGGGGAAGGGCAATCAGCCCCAGCATTTT
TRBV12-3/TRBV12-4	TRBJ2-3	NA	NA	CASSLGSRTLSTDTQYF	TGTGCCAGCAGTTTAGGGTCGCGGACCCTAAGCACAGATACGCAGTATTTT
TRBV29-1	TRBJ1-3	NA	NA	CSVEGIPGNTIYF	TGCAGCGTTGAGGGTATCCCAGGAAACACCATATATTTT
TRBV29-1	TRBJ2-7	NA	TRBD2	CSVGREGHEQYF	TGCAGCGTTGGACGGGAGGGCCACGAGCAGTACTTC
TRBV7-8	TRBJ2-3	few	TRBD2	CASSSQREISTDTQYF	TGTGCCAGCAGCTCACAGCGGGAGATTTCCACAGATACGCAGTATTTT
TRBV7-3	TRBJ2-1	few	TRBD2	CASSLTRSGIYNEQFF	TGTGCCAGCAGCTTAACGCGAAGCGGGATTTACAATGAGCAGTTCTTC
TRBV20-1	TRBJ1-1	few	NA	CSARKSSGNTEAFF	TGCAGTGCTAGAAAGTCTAGTGGGAACACTGAAGCTTTCTTT
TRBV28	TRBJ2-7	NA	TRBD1	CASRGTGVYEQYF	TGTGCCAGCAGAGGGACAGGGGTCTACGAGCAGTACTTC